The 3 T cell receptor beta chains given below trace back to one sample, sequenced in a study of OX40 agonist ivuxolimab in advanced cancers. The method was immunoSEQ multiplex PCR; TCRdb's version includes in-frame clones alone and lacks a portion of them. The table has about 64,000 clones, approximately 80% seen once. The sequencing used CD4+ or CD8+ T cells sorted from blood, collected in a trial of the OX40 agonist ivuxolimab. These receptors were obtained from an adult with an advanced solid tumor such as melanoma, head and neck, liver or kidney cancer.

J is TRBJ1-2 and V is TRBV6-5; 7 nucleotides agree with TRBD1. V shed 2 bases, J shed 5 bases, and the junction held 5 bases outside the gene matches. In germline, CDR1 is MNHEY, CDR2 SVGAGI. This CDR3 spans 14 amino acids. CDR3 in DNA: TGTGCCAGCAGTTACCAGACAGGGCTGTATGGCTACACCTTC. Its protein product is CASSYQTGLYGYTF.

This chain connects TRBV7-2 to TRBJ2-2; D might be TRBD1 (6 bases). Germline V lookup: CDR1 SGHTA, CDR2 FQGNSA. CDR3 length: 15 residues. V lost 0 bases and J lost 3, with 8 bases in between. CDR3 loop: CASSLAGHHTGELFF. CDR3 DNA sequence: TGTGCCAGCAGCTTAGCGGGACATCACACCGGGGAGCTGTTTTTT.

This clone has just a few counts. The CDR3 coding sequence is TGTGCCAGCTCCCGGGACCGAGATTTCGTTCCCCTCCACTTT. This translates into CASSRDRDFVPLHF. This rearrangement joins TRBV7-9 to TRBJ1-6; possible D gene TRBD1, 5 bases. Trimming left V 8 bases short and J 13 bases short, with 21 bases between. Germline loops: CDR1 SEHNR, CDR2 FQNEAQ (reference sequence). The CDR3 is 14 residues long.